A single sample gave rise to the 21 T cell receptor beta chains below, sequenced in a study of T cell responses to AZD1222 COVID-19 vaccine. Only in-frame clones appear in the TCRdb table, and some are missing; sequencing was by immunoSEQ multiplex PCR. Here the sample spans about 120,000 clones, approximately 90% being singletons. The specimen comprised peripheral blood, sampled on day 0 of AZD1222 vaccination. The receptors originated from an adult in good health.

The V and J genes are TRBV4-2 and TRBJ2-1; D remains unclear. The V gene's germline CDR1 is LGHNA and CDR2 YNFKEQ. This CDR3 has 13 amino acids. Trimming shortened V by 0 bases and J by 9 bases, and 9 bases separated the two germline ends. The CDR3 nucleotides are TGTGCCAGCAGCCAAGAGTTGGGTGCTGAGCAGTTCTTC. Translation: CASSQELGAEQFF.

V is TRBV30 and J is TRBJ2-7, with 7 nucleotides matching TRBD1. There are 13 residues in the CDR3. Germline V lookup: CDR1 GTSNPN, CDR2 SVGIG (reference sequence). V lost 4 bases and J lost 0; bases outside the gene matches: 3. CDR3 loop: CAWNRGDSYEQYF. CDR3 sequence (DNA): TGTGCCTGGAACAGGGGCGACTCCTACGAGCAGTACTTC. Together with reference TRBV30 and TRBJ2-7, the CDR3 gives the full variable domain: SQTIHQWPATLVQPVGSPLSLECTVEGTSNPNLYWYRQAAGRGLQLLFYSVGIGQISSEVPQNLSASRPQDRQFILSSKKLLLSDSGFYLCAWNRGDSYEQYFGPGTRLTVT.

Written as DNA, the CDR3 is TGTGCCAGCAGCTTACAGGGCGGGGAAAATCCTGAGCAGTTCTTC. Translated, it gives CASSLQGGENPEQFF. The chain joins TRBV7-9 to TRBJ2-1, with a possible D match to TRBD2 (6 bases). The length of the CDR3 is 15 residues. Trimming removed 2 bases from V and 9 bases from J, with 17 bases in between. Looked up from germline, CDR1 is SEHNR and CDR2 is FQNEAQ (reference sequence).

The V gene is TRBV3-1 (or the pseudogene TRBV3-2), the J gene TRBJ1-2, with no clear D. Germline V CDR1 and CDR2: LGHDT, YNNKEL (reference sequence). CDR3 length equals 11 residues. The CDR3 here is CVPGRPRGYTF. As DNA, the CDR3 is TGTGTTCCCGGGCGACCGCGGGGCTACACCTTC.

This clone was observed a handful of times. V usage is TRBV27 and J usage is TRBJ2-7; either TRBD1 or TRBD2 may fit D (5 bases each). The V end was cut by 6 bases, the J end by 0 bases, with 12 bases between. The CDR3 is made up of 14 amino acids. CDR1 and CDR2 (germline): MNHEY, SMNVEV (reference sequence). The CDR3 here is CASSPGAASYEQYF. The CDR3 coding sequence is TGTGCCAGCAGCCCCGGGGCAGCCTCCTACGAGCAGTACTTC.

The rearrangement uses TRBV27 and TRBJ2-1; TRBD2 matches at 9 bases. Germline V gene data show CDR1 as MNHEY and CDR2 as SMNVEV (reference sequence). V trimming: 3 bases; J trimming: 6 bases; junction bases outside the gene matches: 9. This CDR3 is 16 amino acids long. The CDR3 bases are TGTGCCAGCAGTTTCTTAGGCGGGGGGGCCAGCAATGAGCAGTTCTTC. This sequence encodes CASSFLGGGASNEQFF.

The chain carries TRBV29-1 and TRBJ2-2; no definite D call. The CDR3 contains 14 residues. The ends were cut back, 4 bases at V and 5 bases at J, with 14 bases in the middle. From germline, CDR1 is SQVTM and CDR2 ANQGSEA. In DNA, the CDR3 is TGCAGCGTTGGCCGGCAGCGTGGGACCGGGGAGCTGTTTTTT. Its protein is CSVGRQRGTGELFF.

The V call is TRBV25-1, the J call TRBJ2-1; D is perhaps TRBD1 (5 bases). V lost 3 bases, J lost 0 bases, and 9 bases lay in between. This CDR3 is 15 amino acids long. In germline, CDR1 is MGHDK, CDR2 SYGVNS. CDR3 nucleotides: TGTGCCAGCAGTGAGGGGCCCACCTCCTACAATGAGCAGTTCTTC. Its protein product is CASSEGPTSYNEQFF. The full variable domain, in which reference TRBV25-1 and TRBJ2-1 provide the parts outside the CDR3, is EADIYQTPRYLVIGTGKKITLECSQTMGHDKMYWYQQDPGMELHLIHYSYGVNSTEKGDLSSESTVSRIRTEHFPLTLESARPSHTSQYLCASSEGPTSYNEQFFGPGTRLTVL.

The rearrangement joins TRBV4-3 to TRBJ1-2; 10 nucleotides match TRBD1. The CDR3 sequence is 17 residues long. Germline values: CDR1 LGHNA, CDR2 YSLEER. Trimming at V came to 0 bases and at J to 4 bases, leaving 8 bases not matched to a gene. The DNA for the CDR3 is TGCGCCAGCAGCCAAGATGGAGGGGACAGGGGCGCCTATGGCTACACCTTC. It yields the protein CASSQDGGDRGAYGYTF.

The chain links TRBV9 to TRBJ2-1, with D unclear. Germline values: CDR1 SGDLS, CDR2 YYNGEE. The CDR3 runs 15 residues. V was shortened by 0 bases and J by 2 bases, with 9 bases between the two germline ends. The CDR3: CASSVGKGTYNEQFF. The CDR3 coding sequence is TGTGCCAGCAGCGTAGGGAAGGGAACCTACAATGAGCAGTTCTTC.

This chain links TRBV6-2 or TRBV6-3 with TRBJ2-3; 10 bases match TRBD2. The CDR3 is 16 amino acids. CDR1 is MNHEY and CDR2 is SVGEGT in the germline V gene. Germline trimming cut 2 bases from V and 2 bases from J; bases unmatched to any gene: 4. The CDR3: CASSYRAGGPTDTQYF. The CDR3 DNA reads TGTGCCAGCAGTTACCGAGCGGGGGGGCCCACAGATACGCAGTATTTT.

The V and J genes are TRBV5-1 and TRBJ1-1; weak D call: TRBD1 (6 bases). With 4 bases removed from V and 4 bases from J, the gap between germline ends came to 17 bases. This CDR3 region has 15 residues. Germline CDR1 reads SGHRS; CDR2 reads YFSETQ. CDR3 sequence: CASSPTGSLGTEAFF. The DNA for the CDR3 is TGCGCCAGCAGCCCAACAGGGTCGCTGGGCACTGAAGCTTTCTTT.

Here the CDR3 reads CASSPGRNTIYF. The CDR3 DNA reads TGTGCCAGCAGCCCGGGGCGAAACACCATATATTTT. The chain has TRBV14 and TRBJ1-3, with a weak D call TRBD1 (5 bases). V was cut by 4 bases and J by 5 bases, with 6 bases left in between. The CDR3 consists of 12 residues. CDR1 and CDR2 from the germline V gene are SGHDN and FVKESK.

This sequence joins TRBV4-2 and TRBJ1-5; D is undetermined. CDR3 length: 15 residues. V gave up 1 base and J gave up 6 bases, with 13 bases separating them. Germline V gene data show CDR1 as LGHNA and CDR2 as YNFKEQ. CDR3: CASSQVMGGSQPQHF. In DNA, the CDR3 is TGTGCCAGCAGCCAAGTAATGGGAGGTAGTCAGCCCCAGCATTTT.

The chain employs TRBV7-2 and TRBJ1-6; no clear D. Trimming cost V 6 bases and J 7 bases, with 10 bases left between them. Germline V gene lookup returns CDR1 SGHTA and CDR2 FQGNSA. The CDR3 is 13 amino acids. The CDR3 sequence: CASRQKWNSPLHF. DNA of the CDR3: TGTGCCAGCAGGCAAAAGTGGAATTCACCCCTCCACTTT.

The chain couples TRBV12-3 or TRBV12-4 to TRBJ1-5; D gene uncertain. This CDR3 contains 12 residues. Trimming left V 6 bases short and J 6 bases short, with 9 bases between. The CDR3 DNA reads TGTGCCAGCAGGGGCGGAGGTCAGCCCCAGCATTTT. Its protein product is CASRGGGQPQHF.

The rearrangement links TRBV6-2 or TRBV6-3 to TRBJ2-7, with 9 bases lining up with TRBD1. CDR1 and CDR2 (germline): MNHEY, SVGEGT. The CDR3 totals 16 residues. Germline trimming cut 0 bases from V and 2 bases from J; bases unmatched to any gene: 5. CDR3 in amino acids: CASSYSGQGRPYEQYF. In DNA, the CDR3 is TGTGCCAGCAGTTACTCGGGACAGGGACGCCCCTACGAGCAGTACTTC.

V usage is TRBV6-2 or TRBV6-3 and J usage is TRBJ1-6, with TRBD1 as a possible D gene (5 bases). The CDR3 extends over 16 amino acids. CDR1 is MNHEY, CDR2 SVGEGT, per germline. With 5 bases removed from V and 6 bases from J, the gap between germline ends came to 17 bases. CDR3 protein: CASSQVGAGGNSPLHF. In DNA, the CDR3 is TGTGCCAGCAGTCAGGTCGGGGCAGGAGGTAATTCACCCCTCCACTTT.

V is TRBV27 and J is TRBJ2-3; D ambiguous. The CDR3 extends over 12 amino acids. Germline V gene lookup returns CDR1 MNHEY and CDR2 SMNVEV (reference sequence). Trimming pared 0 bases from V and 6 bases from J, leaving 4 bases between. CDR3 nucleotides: TGTGCCAGCAGTTTATCGCGGGATACGCAGTATTTT. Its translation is CASSLSRDTQYF.

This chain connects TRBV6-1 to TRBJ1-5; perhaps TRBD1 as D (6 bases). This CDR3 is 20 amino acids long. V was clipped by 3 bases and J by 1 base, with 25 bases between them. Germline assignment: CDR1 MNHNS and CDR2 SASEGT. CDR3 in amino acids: CASSDLFRDTQKISNQPQHF. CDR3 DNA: TGTGCCAGCAGTGATTTATTCCGGGACACTCAAAAAATAAGCAATCAGCCCCAGCATTTT.

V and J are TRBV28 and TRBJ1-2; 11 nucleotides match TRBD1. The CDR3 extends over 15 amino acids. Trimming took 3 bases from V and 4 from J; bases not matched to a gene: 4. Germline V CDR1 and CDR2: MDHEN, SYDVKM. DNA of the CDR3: TGTGCCAGCAGTTTCGGGACAGGGGGGGGCTATGGCTACACCTTC. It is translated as CASSFGTGGGYGYTF.